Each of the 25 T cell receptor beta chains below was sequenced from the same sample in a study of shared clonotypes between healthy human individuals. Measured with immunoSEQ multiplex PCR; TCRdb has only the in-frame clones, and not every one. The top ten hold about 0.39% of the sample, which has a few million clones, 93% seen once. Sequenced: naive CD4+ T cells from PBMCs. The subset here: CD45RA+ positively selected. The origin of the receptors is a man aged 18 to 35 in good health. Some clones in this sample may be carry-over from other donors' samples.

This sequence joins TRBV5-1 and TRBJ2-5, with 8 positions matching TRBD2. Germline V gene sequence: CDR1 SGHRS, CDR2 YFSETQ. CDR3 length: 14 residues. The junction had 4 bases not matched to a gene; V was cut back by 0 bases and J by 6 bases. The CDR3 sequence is CASSLEGSGKTQYF. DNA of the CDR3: TGCGCCAGCAGCTTGGAAGGTAGCGGGAAGACCCAGTACTTC.

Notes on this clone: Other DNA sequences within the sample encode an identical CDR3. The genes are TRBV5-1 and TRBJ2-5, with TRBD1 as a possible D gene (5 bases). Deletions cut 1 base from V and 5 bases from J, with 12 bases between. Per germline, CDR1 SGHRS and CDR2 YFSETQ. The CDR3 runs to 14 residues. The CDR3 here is CASSLTGGRETQYF. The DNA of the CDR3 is TGCGCCAGCAGCTTGACAGGCGGCAGGGAGACCCAGTACTTC.

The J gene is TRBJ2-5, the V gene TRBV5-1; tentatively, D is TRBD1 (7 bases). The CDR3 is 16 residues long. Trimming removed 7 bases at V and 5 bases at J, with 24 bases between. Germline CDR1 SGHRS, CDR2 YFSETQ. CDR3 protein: CASGLNRQGGGETQYF. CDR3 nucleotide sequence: TGCGCCAGCGGATTAAACCGACAGGGAGGCGGGGAGACCCAGTACTTC.

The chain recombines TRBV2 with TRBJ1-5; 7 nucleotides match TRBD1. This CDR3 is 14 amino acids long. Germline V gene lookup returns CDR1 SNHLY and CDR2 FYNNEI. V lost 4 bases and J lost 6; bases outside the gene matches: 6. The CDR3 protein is CASSGQGGSQPQHF. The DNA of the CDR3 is TGTGCCAGCAGTGGGCAGGGGGGCAGTCAGCCCCAGCATTTT. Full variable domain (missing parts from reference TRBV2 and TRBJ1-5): EPEVTQTPSHQVTQMGQEVILRCVPISNHLYFYWYRQILGQKVEFLVSFYNNEISEKSEIFDDQFSVERPDGSNFTLKIRSTKLEDSAMYFCASSGQGGSQPQHFGDGTRLSIL.

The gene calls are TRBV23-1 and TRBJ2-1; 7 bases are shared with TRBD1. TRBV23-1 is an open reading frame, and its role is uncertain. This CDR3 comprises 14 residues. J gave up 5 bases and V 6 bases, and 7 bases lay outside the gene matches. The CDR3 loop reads CASRPPGQHNEQFF. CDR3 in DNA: TGCGCCAGCAGACCTCCGGGACAGCACAATGAGCAGTTCTTC.

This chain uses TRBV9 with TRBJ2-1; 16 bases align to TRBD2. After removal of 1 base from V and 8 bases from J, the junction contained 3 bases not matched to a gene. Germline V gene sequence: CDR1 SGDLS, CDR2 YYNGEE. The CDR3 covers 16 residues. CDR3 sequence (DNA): TGTGCCAGCAGCGTACAGGGACTAGCGGGAGGGTATGAGCAGTTCTTC. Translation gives CASSVQGLAGGYEQFF. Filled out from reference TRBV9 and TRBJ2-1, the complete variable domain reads DSGVTQTPKHLITATGQRVTLRCSPRSGDLSVYWYQQSLDQGLQFLIQYYNGEERAKGNILERFSAQQFPDLHSELNLSSLELGDSALYFCASSVQGLAGGYEQFFGPGTRLTVL.

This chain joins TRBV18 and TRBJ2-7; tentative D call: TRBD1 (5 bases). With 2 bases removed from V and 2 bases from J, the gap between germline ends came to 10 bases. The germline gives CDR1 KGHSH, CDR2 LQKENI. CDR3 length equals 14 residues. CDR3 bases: TGTGCCAGCTCACCAACCGGACATACCTACGAGCAGTACTTC. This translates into CASSPTGHTYEQYF. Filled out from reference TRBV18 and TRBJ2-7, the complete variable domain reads NAGVMQNPRHLVRRRGQEARLRCSPMKGHSHVYWYRQLPEEGLKFMVYLQKENIIDESGMPKERFSAEFPKEGPSILRIQQVVRGDSAAYFCASSPTGHTYEQYFGPGTRLTVT.

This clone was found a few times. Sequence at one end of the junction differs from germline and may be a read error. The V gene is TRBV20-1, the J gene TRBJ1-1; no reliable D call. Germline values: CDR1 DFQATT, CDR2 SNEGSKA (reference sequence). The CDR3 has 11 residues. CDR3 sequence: CSARDGSWSGF. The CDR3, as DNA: TGCAGTGCTAGAGATGGAAGCTGGTCGGGCTTT.

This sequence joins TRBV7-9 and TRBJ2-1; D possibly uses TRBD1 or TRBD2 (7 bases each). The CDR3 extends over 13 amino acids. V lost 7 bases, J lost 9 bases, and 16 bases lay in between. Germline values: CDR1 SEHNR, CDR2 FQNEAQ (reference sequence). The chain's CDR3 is CASNPRGGGEQFF. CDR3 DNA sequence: TGTGCCAGCAACCCCAGGGGGGGCGGTGAGCAGTTCTTC.

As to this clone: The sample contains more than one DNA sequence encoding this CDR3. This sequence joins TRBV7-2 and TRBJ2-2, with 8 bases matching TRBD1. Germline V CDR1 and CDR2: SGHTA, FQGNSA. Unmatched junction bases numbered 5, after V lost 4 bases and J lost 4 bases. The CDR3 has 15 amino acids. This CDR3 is CASSSRQGSTGELFF. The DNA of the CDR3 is TGTGCCAGCAGCTCAAGACAGGGGTCCACCGGGGAGCTGTTTTTT. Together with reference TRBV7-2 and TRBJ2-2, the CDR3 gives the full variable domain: GAGVSQSPSNKVTEKGKDVELRCDPISGHTALYWYRQSLGQGLEFLIYFQGNSAPDKSGLPSDRFSAERTGGSVSTLTIQRTQQEDSAVYLCASSSRQGSTGELFFGEGSRLTVL.

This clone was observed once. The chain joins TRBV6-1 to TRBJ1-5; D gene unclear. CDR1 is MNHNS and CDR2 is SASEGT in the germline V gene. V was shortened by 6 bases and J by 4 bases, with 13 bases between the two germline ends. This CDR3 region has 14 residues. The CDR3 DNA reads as TGTGCCAGCAGGGAACGGTGGGAAAATCAGCCCCAGCATTTT. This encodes CASRERWENQPQHF.

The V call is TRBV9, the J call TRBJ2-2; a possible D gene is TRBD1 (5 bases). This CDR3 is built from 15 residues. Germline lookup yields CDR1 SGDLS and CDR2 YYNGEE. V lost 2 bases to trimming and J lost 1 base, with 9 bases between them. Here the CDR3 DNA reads TGTGCCAGCAGCGTTACCGGACAGAACACCGGGGAGCTGTTTTTT. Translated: CASSVTGQNTGELFF.

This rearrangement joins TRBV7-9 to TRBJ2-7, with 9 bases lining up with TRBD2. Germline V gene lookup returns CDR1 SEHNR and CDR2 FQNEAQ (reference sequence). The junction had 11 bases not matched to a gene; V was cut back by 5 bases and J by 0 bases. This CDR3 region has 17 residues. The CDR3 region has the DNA TGTGCCAGCAGCCCCAGGAGCGGGAGGCCCGGCTCCTACGAGCAGTACTTC. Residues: CASSPRSGRPGSYEQYF. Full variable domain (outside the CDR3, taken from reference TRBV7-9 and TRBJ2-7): DTGVSQNPRHKITKRGQNVTFRCDPISEHNRLYWYRQTLGQGPEFLTYFQNEAQLEKSRLLSDRFSAERPKGSFSTLEIQRTEQGDSAMYLCASSPRSGRPGSYEQYFGPGTRLTVT.

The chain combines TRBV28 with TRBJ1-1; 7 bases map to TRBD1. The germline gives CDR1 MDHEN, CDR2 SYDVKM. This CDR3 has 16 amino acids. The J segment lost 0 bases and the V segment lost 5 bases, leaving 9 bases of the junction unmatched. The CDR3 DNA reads TGTGCCAGCAGTATTACAGGGGAAGTAATGAACACTGAAGCTTTCTTT. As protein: CASSITGEVMNTEAFF.

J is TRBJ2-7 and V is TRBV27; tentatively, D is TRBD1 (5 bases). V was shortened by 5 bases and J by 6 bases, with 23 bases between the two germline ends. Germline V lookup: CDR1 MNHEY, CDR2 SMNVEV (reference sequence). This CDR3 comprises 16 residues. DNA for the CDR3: TGTGCCAGCAGTCACATTAGCAGGGAAGGCCCCTGCGAGCAGTACTTC. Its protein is CASSHISREGPCEQYF.

The CDR3 nucleotides read TGTGCCAGCAGCGCAAGGGAACACGGAAACACCATATATTTT. Protein product: CASSAREHGNTIYF. The chain links TRBV6-1 to TRBJ1-3; no clear D gene. Trimming removed 6 bases from V and 4 bases from J, with 13 bases in between. This CDR3 contains 14 residues. Germline CDR1 and CDR2: MNHNS and SASEGT.

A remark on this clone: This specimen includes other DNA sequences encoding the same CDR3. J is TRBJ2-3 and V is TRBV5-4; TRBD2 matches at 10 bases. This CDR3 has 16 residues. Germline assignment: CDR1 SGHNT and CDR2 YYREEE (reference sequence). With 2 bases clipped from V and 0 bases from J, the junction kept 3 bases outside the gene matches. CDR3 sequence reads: CASSLRLAGSTDTQYF. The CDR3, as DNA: TGTGCCAGCAGCTTAAGACTAGCGGGTAGCACAGATACGCAGTATTTT.

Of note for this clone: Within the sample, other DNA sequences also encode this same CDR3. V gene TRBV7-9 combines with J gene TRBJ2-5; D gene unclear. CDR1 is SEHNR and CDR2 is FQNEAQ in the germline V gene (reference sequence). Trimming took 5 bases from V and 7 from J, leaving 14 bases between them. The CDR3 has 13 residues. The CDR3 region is CASSLVGPGTQYF. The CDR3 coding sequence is TGTGCCAGCAGCCTAGTAGGGCCAGGGACCCAGTACTTC.

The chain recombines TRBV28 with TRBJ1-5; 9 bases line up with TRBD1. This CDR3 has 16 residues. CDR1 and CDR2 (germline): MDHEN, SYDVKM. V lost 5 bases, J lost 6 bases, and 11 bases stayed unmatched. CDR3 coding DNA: TGTGCCAGCAGTCCCTGGGACAGGGCTTGGGTTCAGCCCCAGCATTTT. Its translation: CASSPWDRAWVQPQHF.

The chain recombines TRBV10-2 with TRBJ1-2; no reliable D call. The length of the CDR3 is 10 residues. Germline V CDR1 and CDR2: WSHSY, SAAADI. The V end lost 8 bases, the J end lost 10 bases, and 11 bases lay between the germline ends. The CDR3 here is CASGSQIYTF. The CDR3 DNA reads TGCGCCAGCGGAAGTCAGATCTACACCTTC.

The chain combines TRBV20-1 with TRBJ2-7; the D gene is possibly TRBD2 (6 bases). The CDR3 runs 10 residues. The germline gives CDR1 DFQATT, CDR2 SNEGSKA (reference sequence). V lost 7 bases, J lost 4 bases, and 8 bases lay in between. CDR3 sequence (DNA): TGCAGTGACGGAGGGTACGAGCAGTACTTC. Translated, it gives CSDGGYEQYF.

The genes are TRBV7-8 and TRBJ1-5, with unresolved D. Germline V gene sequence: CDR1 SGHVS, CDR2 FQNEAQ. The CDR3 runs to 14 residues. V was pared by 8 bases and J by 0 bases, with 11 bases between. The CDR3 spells CASGDWSSNQPQHF. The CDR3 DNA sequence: TGTGCCAGCGGCGATTGGAGTAGCAATCAGCCCCAGCATTTT. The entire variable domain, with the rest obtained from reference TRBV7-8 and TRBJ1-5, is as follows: GAGVSQSPRYKVAKRGQDVALRCDPISGHVSLFWYQQALGQGPEFLTYFQNEAQLDKSGLPSDRFFAERPEGSVSTLKIQRTQQEDSAVYLCASGDWSSNQPQHFGDGTRLSIL.

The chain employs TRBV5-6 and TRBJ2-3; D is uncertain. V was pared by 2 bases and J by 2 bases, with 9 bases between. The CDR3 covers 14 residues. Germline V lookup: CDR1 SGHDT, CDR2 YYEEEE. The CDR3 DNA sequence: TGTGCCAGCAGCTTAAGGTCGCACACAGATACGCAGTATTTT. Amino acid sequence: CASSLRSHTDTQYF.

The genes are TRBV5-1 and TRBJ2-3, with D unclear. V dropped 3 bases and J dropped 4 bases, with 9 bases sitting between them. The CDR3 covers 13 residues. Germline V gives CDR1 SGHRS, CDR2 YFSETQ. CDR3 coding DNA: TGCGCCAGCAGCTCCCCTGTCTCAGATACGCAGTATTTT. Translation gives CASSSPVSDTQYF. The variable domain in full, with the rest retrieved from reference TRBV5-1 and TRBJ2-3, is KAGVTQTPRYLIKTRGQQVTLSCSPISGHRSVSWYQQTPGQGLQFLFEYFSETQRNKGNFPGRFSGRQFSNSRSEMNVSTLELGDSALYLCASSSPVSDTQYFGPGTRLTVL.

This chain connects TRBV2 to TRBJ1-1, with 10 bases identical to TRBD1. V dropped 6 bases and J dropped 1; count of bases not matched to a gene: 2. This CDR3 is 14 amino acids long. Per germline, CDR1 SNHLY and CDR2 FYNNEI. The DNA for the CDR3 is TGTGCCAGCAGCCGGACAGGGGGGAACACTGAAGCTTTCTTT. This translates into CASSRTGGNTEAFF.